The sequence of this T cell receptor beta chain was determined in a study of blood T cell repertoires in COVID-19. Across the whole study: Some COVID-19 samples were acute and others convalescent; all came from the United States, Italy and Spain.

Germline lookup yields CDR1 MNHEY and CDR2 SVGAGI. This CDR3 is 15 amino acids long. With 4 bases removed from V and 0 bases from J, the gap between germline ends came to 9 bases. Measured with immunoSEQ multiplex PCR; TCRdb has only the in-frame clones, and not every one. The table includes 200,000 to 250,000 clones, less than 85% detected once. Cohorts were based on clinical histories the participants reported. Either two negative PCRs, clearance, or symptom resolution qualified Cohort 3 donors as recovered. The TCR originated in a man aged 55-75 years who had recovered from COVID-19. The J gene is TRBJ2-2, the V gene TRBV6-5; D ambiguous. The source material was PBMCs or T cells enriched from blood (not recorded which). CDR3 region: CASSLETPNTGELFF. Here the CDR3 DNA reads TGTGCCAGCAGTTTGGAGACGCCGAACACCGGGGAGCTGTTTTTT.